This passage covers 27 T cell receptor beta chains from one sample sequenced in a study of identical twins. TCRdb itself ran the 5' RACE reads through MiXCR, one entry per CDR3 protein. The sample has about 220,000 distinct CDR3 sequences; around 6.8% are singletons. The sample also formed part of further work on yellow fever vaccine responses in identical twins.

Sample: memory (CD45RO+) T cells sorted from blood. All receptors come from a woman under 30 in good health.

This clonotype was picked up a small number of times. The genes are TRBV28 and TRBJ1-5; D unclear. V lost 3 bases and J lost 3, with 6 bases in between. The CDR3 covers 13 residues. Germline V gene data show CDR1 as MDHEN and CDR2 as SYDVKM. The CDR3 DNA reads as TGTGCCAGCAGTTTGGGCAACAATCAGCCCCAGCATTTT. It specifies CASSLGNNQPQHF.

This chain uses TRBV11-2 with TRBJ2-1, with D possibly called TRBD1 or TRBD2 (5 bases each). Germline lookup yields CDR1 SGHAT and CDR2 FQNNGV. V lost 0 bases to trimming and J lost 6 bases, with 12 bases between them. This CDR3 contains 15 residues. The CDR3, as DNA: TGTGCCAGCAGCTTAGAAGGTGGGGCGGGCAATGAGCAGTTCTTC. As protein: CASSLEGGAGNEQFF.

This clonotype was counted ten times or more. The chain couples TRBV12-3 or TRBV12-4 to TRBJ2-3; D is ambiguous. The CDR3 has 12 residues. The ends were cut back, 1 base at V and 5 bases at J, with 4 bases in the middle. CDR3 in amino acids: CASSLGRDTQYF. The CDR3 nucleotides are TGTGCCAGCAGTTTAGGTAGAGATACGCAGTATTTT.

This clonotype was detected many times. The chain has TRBV20-1 and TRBJ2-7; the D is unclear. Germline assignment: CDR1 DFQATT and CDR2 SNEGSKA (reference sequence). The V end was cut by 0 bases, the J end by 2 bases, with 8 bases between. The CDR3 covers 13 residues. The CDR3 nucleotides read TGCAGTGCTAGAGATAGCCGGGCCTACGAGCAGTACTTC. It translates to CSARDSRAYEQYF.

This clonotype has at least ten counts. The genes are TRBV29-1 and TRBJ2-3; the match to TRBD1 covers 10 bases. Looked up from germline, CDR1 is SQVTM and CDR2 is ANQGSEA. The J segment lost 6 bases and the V segment lost 7 bases, leaving 4 bases of the junction unmatched. CDR3 length: 12 amino acids. CDR3 sequence (DNA): TGCAGCGCGGACAGGGGGACCGATACGCAGTATTTT. Protein: CSADRGTDTQYF.

This chain links TRBV9 with TRBJ1-6; D is unresolved. CDR3 length: 14 amino acids. The V and J ends lost 4 bases and 6 bases respectively, with 11 bases between them. Germline V gives CDR1 SGDLS, CDR2 YYNGEE. The CDR3: CASSPEVGNSPLHF. CDR3 DNA sequence: TGTGCCAGCAGCCCGGAGGTCGGTAATTCACCCCTCCACTTT.

This clonotype was seen ten or more times. V is TRBV29-1 and J is TRBJ2-1; no clear D gene. The CDR3 covers 10 residues. The germline V gene has CDR1 SQVTM and CDR2 ANQGSEA. With 7 bases removed from V and 7 bases from J, the gap between germline ends came to 8 bases. The chain's CDR3 is CSASKNEQFF. CDR3 nucleotides: TGCAGCGCCTCAAAAAATGAGCAGTTCTTC.

This clonotype was recorded many times. This chain links TRBV6-5 with TRBJ2-7; a possible D gene is TRBD1 (5 bases). Deletions cut 2 bases from V and 4 bases from J, with 15 bases between. The germline V gene has CDR1 MNHEY and CDR2 SVGAGI. This CDR3 is built from 15 residues. The CDR3 loop reads CASSYKQGVGYEQYF. The CDR3 nucleotides read TGTGCCAGCAGTTACAAGCAGGGTGTTGGGTACGAGCAGTACTTC.

This clonotype was detected a few times. The chain links TRBV28 to TRBJ2-5; no firm D call. Trimming pared 5 bases from V and 6 bases from J, leaving 13 bases between. The length of the CDR3 is 13 residues. Looked up from germline, CDR1 is MDHEN and CDR2 is SYDVKM. The CDR3 coding sequence is TGTGCCAGCAGTATCGACTGGCAGAAGACCCAGTACTTC. Amino acid sequence: CASSIDWQKTQYF.

This clonotype was seen a handful of times. The chain carries TRBV9 and TRBJ2-2, with D perhaps TRBD2 (6 bases). Germline CDR1 is SGDLS and CDR2 is YYNGEE. Trimming took 3 bases from V and 1 from J, leaving 7 bases between them. This CDR3 is 14 amino acids long. The CDR3 DNA sequence: TGTGCCAGCAGCGCCGGGGGGAACACCGGGGAGCTGTTTTTT. The encoded protein is CASSAGGNTGELFF.

Ten or more counts support this clonotype. This chain uses TRBV6-4 with TRBJ2-6; D gene ambiguous. CDR1 MRHNA and CDR2 SNTAGT come from the germline V gene. With 2 bases removed from V and 0 bases from J, the gap between germline ends came to 8 bases. This CDR3 is 16 amino acids long. CDR3 sequence: CASSDTEISGANVLTF. The CDR3 nucleotides are TGTGCCAGCAGTGACACGGAAATCTCTGGGGCCAACGTCCTGACTTTC.

The V gene is TRBV4-1, the J gene TRBJ2-1; 13 bases fit TRBD2. The ends lost 1 base at V and 9 bases at J; junction bases unmatched: 9. CDR1 and CDR2 from the germline V gene are MGHRA and YSYEKL. The CDR3 contains 17 residues. The CDR3 spells CASSQVSGTSGKVEQFF. CDR3 sequence (DNA): TGCGCCAGCAGCCAAGTTTCCGGGACTAGCGGGAAGGTTGAGCAGTTCTTC.

A word on this clonotype: Just one base apart from a much larger clone, this may be a read error. The CDR3: CASSPTLGRVVGEHFF. CDR3 sequence (DNA): TGTGCCAGCAGCCCCACCTTAGGGAGGGTTGTTGGTGAGCATTTCTTC. V and J are TRBV9 and TRBJ2-1; 7 positions agree with TRBD2. The V gene's germline CDR1 is SGDLS and CDR2 YYNGEE. The CDR3 contains 16 residues.

The sample holds a few counts of this clonotype. This chain links TRBV20-1 with TRBJ2-1, with 7 bases that match TRBD2. The ends lost 4 bases at V and 0 bases at J; junction bases unmatched: 3. The CDR3 sequence is 14 residues long. Germline CDR1 is DFQATT and CDR2 is SNEGSKA (reference sequence). In nucleotides, the CDR3 is TGCAGTGCTATCCAGCGGGGCTCCTACAATGAGCAGTTCTTC. Translation gives CSAIQRGSYNEQFF.

This clonotype has a count of ten or more. CDR3 region: CASSYAWTSTDTQYF. In DNA form, the CDR3 reads TGTGCCAGCAGTTACGCTTGGACGAGCACAGATACGCAGTATTTT. The chain has TRBV6-5 and TRBJ2-3; D not certain. The germline CDR1 and CDR2 sequences are MNHEY and SVGAGI. V was clipped by 2 bases and J by 0 bases, with 9 bases between them. The CDR3 spans 15 residues.

This clonotype was counted many times. This chain links TRBV6-5 with TRBJ2-2, with D possibly matching TRBD1 (6 bases). This CDR3 is 15 amino acids long. Germline loops: CDR1 MNHEY, CDR2 SVGAGI. Trimming shortened V by 0 bases and J by 4 bases, and 9 bases separated the two germline ends. The CDR3 here is CASSYSRTATGELFF. The CDR3 DNA reads TGTGCCAGCAGTTACTCGCGGACAGCCACCGGGGAGCTGTTTTTT.

At least ten counts were recorded for this clonotype. V and J are TRBV5-6 and TRBJ2-3; 12 nucleotides align to TRBD1. With V trimmed by 4 bases and J by 5 bases, 5 bases remained unmatched. The CDR3 has 15 residues. CDR1 SGHDT and CDR2 YYEEEE come from the germline V gene. The CDR3 sequence is CASSIWDRGRDTQYF. CDR3 in DNA: TGTGCCAGCAGCATATGGGACAGGGGGCGAGATACGCAGTATTTT. Filled out from reference TRBV5-6 and TRBJ2-3, the complete variable domain reads DAGVTQSPTHLIKTRGQQVTLRCSPKSGHDTVSWYQQALGQGPQFIFQYYEEEERQRGNFPDRFSGHQFPNYSSELNVNALLLGDSALYLCASSIWDRGRDTQYFGPGTRLTVL.

This clonotype was detected ten times or more. The chain employs TRBV3-1 and TRBJ2-1; D tentatively fits TRBD1 or TRBD2 (5 bases each). This CDR3 contains 17 residues. Germline-derived CDR1 and CDR2 are LGHDT and YNNKEL (reference sequence). V lost 0 bases and J 5 bases, leaving 17 bases between the germline ends. The chain's CDR3 is CASSQDYRRGAHNEQFF. DNA for the CDR3: TGTGCCAGCAGCCAAGATTACCGGAGAGGGGCGCACAATGAGCAGTTCTTC.

The gene calls are TRBV12-3 or TRBV12-4 and TRBJ2-5; 10 bases line up with TRBD2. The junction had 12 bases not matched to a gene; V was cut back by 8 bases and J by 3 bases. This CDR3 has 16 amino acids. The CDR3 reads CASGGLLGLAEETQYF. In DNA form, the CDR3 reads TGTGCCAGCGGGGGTCTACTTGGACTAGCGGAAGAGACCCAGTACTTC.

This clonotype was detected only a few times. The gene calls are TRBV7-2 and TRBJ1-6; 7 bases map to TRBD1. This CDR3 comprises 15 residues. The J segment lost 7 bases and the V segment lost 5 bases, leaving 8 bases of the junction unmatched. Germline V gene lookup returns CDR1 SGHTA and CDR2 FQGNSA. CDR3 region: CASSRPGQLNSPLHF. The CDR3 DNA is TGTGCCAGCAGCCGTCCGGGACAGCTCAATTCACCCCTCCACTTT.

This clonotype was counted many times. The chain uses TRBV28 and TRBJ2-6, with 11 bases fitting TRBD1. Germline lookup yields CDR1 MDHEN and CDR2 SYDVKM. CDR3 length: 19 residues. The ends lost 3 bases at V and 2 bases at J; junction bases unmatched: 9. This CDR3 is CASSLNGLGQGAGANVLTF. The CDR3 DNA sequence: TGTGCCAGCAGTTTGAATGGTTTGGGACAGGGGGCTGGGGCCAACGTCCTGACTTTC. The complete variable domain, with remaining parts taken from reference TRBV28 and TRBJ2-6, reads DVKVTQSSRYLVKRTGEKVFLECVQDMDHENMFWYRQDPGLGLRLIYFSYDVKMKEKGDIPEGYSVSREKKERFSLILESASTNQTSMYLCASSLNGLGQGAGANVLTFGAGSRLTVL.

This clonotype was recorded many times. The CDR3 DNA reads TGTGCCAGCAGGATTGGATCAAACACAGATACGCAGTATTTT. Its protein product is CASRIGSNTDTQYF. The J gene is TRBJ2-3, the V gene TRBV12-3 or TRBV12-4; D gene uncertain. Deletions cut 6 bases from V and 2 bases from J, with 12 bases between. The CDR3 consists of 14 residues.

In this sample, this clonotype turned up a few times. This chain connects TRBV6-1 to TRBJ2-5; 10 bases are shared with TRBD1. The CDR3 contains 16 residues. After removal of 0 bases from V and 4 bases from J, the junction contained 5 bases not matched to a gene. Germline assignment: CDR1 MNHNS and CDR2 SASEGT. CDR3 in amino acids: CASSEATGQGGETQYF. In nucleotides, the CDR3 is TGTGCCAGCAGTGAAGCTACAGGACAGGGGGGAGAGACCCAGTACTTC.

Many counts were recorded for this clonotype. The chain uses TRBV12-3 or TRBV12-4 and TRBJ2-5; D may be TRBD2 (6 bases). V lost 6 bases to trimming and J lost 0 bases, with 17 bases between them. There are 16 residues in the CDR3. The CDR3 nucleotides are TGTGCCAGCAGCCCTGCTGGACGGGGGAACCAAGAGACCCAGTACTTC. This sequence encodes CASSPAGRGNQETQYF.

This clonotype was seen only a few times. The chain couples TRBV3-1 to TRBJ1-3; tentatively, D is TRBD1 (5 bases). V lost 6 bases to trimming and J lost 2 bases, with 14 bases between them. The CDR3 covers 15 residues. Germline V lookup: CDR1 LGHDT, CDR2 YNNKEL (reference sequence). In DNA, the CDR3 is TGTGCCAGCAGACCTACCGGGGGAACTGGAAACACCATATATTTT. Protein sequence: CASRPTGGTGNTIYF.

The rearrangement joins TRBV5-1 to TRBJ2-1; D is possibly TRBD1 (5 bases). Germline V gene lookup returns CDR1 SGHRS and CDR2 YFSETQ. Trimming pared 1 base from V and 7 bases from J, leaving 12 bases between. The CDR3 spans 14 residues. CDR3 sequence: CASSLLVDSNEQFF. The CDR3 DNA follows: TGCGCCAGCAGCTTGCTGGTAGACAGTAATGAGCAGTTCTTC.

This clonotype appeared many times. This chain uses TRBV4-2 with TRBJ2-7; D remains unclear. Germline V gene lookup returns CDR1 LGHNA and CDR2 YNFKEQ. CDR3 length equals 10 residues. V was pared by 7 bases and J by 6 bases, with 7 bases between. The CDR3 nucleotides read TGTGCCAGCATACTGGGCGAGCAGTACTTC. Translation gives CASILGEQYF.